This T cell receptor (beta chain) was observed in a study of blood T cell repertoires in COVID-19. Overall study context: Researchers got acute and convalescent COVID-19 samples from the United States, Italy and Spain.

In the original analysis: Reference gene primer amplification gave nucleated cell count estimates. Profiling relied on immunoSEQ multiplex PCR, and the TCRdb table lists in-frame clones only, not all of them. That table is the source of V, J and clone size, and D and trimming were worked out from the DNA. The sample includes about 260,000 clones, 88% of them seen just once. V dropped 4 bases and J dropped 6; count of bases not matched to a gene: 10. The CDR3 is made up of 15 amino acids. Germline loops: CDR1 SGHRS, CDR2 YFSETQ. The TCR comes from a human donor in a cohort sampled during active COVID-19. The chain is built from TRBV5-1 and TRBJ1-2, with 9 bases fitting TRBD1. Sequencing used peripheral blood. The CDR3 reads CASSAGTGYLDGYTF. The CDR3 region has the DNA TGCGCCAGCAGCGCCGGGACAGGGTATCTTGATGGCTACACCTTC.